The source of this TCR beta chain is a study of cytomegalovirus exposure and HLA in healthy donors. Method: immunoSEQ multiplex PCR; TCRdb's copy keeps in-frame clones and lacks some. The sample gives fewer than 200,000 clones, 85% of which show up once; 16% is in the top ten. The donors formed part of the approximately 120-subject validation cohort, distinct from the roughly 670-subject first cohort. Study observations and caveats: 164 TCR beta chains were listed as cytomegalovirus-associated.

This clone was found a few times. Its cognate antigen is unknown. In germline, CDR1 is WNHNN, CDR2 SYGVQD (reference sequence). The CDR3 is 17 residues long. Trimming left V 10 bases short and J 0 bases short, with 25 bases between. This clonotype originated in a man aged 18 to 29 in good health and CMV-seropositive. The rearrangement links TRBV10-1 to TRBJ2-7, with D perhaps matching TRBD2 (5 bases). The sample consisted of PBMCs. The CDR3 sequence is CATPYVGGTNSSYEQYF. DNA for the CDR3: TGCGCCACTCCATACGTCGGAGGCACCAACAGCTCCTACGAGCAGTACTTC.